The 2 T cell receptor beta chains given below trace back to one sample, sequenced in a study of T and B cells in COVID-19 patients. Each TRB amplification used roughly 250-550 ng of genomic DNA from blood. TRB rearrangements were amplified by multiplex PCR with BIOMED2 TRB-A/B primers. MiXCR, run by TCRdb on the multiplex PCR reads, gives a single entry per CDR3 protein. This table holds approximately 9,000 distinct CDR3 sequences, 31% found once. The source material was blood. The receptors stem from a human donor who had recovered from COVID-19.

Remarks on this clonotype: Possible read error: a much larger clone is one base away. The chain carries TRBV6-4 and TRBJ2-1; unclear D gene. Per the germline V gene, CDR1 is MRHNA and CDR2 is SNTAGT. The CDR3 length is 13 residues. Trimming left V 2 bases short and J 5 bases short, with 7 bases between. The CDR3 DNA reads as TGTGCCAGCAGTGACAGCGCGAACAATGAGCAGTTCTTC. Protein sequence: CASSDSANNEQFF.

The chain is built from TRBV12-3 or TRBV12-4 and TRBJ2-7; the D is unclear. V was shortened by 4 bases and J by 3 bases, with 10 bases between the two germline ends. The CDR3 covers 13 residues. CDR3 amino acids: CASSSLDRYEQYF. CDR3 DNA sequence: TGTGCCAGCAGTTCTTTAGACCGCTACGAGCAGTACTTC.